Described below is a single T cell receptor (beta chain) sequence and its context. These data come from a study of blood T cell repertoires in COVID-19. Whole-study context: Samples of COVID-19 (acute and convalescent) were obtained from the United States, Italy and Spain.

Authors' data handling: Reference gene primer amplification in the assay estimated nucleated cell counts. Assay used: immunoSEQ multiplex PCR; TCRdb lists only in-frame clones, some missing. V and J calls and clone size are those listed in that table; D and trimming were worked out from the DNA. The sample has tens of thousands of clones; roughly 85% are singletons. After removal of 0 bases from V and 2 bases from J, the junction contained 1 base not matched to a gene. The CDR3 totals 14 residues. Germline V gene lookup returns CDR1 SGHTA and CDR2 FQGNSA. This receptor was taken from an elderly man with acute or convalescent COVID-19. The chain recombines TRBV7-2 with TRBJ2-7; 7 bases align to TRBD1. The specimen sequenced was peripheral blood. CDR3 in amino acids: CASSLATGAYEQYF. CDR3 coding DNA: TGTGCCAGCAGCTTAGCAACAGGGGCCTACGAGCAGTACTTC.